Listed below are T cell receptor beta chains from one sample, sequenced in a study of blood T cell repertoires in COVID-19. The assay was immunoSEQ multiplex PCR, and TCRdb's table has in-frame clones only and misses some. The sample shows 200,000 to 300,000 clones, around 82% of them seen only once. The source material was PBMCs or T cells enriched from blood (not recorded which). These receptors were collected from a woman aged 40 to 49 who had been exposed to COVID-19. The CDR3 runs from the conserved cysteine through the conserved F or W. D genes are given only for firm matches. Clone size is not always given. Where it is, it says once, few, many or a class for expanded clones.

V	size	D	J	DNA	CDR3
TRBV5-5	NA	NA	TRBJ1-2	TGTGCCAGCCTATTTCCGGGGGGCGAATCCTATGGCTACACCTTC	CASLFPGGESYGYTF
TRBV21-1	NA	NA	TRBJ1-1	TGTGCCAGACAGACAGGGGCCGAGTTCCCGAACACTGAAGCTTTCTTT	CARQTGAEFPNTEAFF
TRBV19	NA	TRBD2	TRBJ2-3	TGTGCCAGTAGCCCGACTAGCGCTAGCACAGATACGCAGTATTTT	CASSPTSASTDTQYF
TRBV28	NA	NA	TRBJ2-5	TGTGCCAGCAGTTTTCAGACTAGTGGGGACCAAGAGACCCAGTACTTC	CASSFQTSGDQETQYF
TRBV7-2	NA	NA	TRBJ2-7	TGTGCCAGCAGCGGCGGGGTAGTAGCGTACTTC	CASSGGVVAYF
TRBV7-2	NA	NA	TRBJ1-1	TGTGCCAGCAGCTTGTCAGTCCCAAAAGCTTTCTTT	CASSLSVPKAFF
TRBV18	NA	NA	TRBJ2-2	TGTGCCAGCTCACCATCGTCCAGGGCGAACACCGGGGAGCTGTTTTTT	CASSPSSRANTGELFF
TRBV5-1	NA	NA	TRBJ1-1	TGCGCCAGCAGCTTGGAGGTAGGGGCCACTGAAGCTTTCTTT	CASSLEVGATEAFF
TRBV4-3	NA	TRBD1	TRBJ2-3	TGCGCCAGCAGCCGCTCGGGACAGTACACAGATACGCAGTATTTT	CASSRSGQYTDTQYF
TRBV15	NA	TRBD1	TRBJ1-2	TGTGCCACCAGCAGAGTCAGGGACAGGGGGCAGGTCGGCTACACCTTC	CATSRVRDRGQVGYTF
TRBV19	NA	NA	TRBJ1-2	TGTGCCAGTAGACCCGGGACAAAGCCTAACTATGGCTACACCTTC	CASRPGTKPNYGYTF
TRBV12-5	NA	TRBD1	TRBJ2-2	TGTGCTAGTAGTGACAGGGGGCACCGCGCGATGAACACCGGGGAGCTGTTTTTT	CASSDRGHRAMNTGELFF
TRBV5-1	NA	TRBD1	TRBJ2-2	TGCGCCAGCGGGGGACAGGCCGGGGAGCTGTTTTTT	CASGGQAGELFF
TRBV6-6	NA	NA	TRBJ2-7	TGTGCCAGCACCAGAACAGGGAACTTGGAGGAGCAGTACTTC	CASTRTGNLEEQYF
TRBV19	NA	TRBD2	TRBJ2-1	TGTGCCAGTAGTATAGGACTAGCGGGGGATCTCTACAATGAGCAGTTCTTC	CASSIGLAGDLYNEQFF
TRBV24-1	NA	NA	TRBJ1-4	TGTGCCACCTGCGGTGGGGCGGATGAAAAACTGTTTTTT	CATCGGADEKLFF
TRBV6-4	NA	NA	TRBJ2-5	TGTGCCAACTCAGGGGTCAGGACAGAGCAACAAGAGACCCAGTACTTC	CANSGVRTEQQETQYF
TRBV7-9	NA	TRBD1	TRBJ2-1	TGTGCCAGCAGCCAAGTGGGGACAGGGGGGATGGGTGGTGAGCAGTTCTTC	CASSQVGTGGMGGEQFF
TRBV24-1	NA	NA	TRBJ2-7	TGTGCCACCAGTGATTTGACGACGGGGGAGCAGTACTTC	CATSDLTTGEQYF
TRBV6-1	NA	NA	TRBJ2-5	TGTGCCAGCAGCCCCGGGGGTGAGACCCAGTACTTC	CASSPGGETQYF
TRBV19	NA	NA	TRBJ1-6	TGTGCCAGTAGGTTCAGGGTTGACAATTCACCCCTCCACTTT	CASRFRVDNSPLHF
TRBV11-2	NA	NA	TRBJ2-5	TGTGCCAGCAGCTTAGCCTTCGAGACCCAGTACTTC	CASSLAFETQYF
TRBV19	NA	TRBD1	TRBJ2-1	TGTGCCAGTAGTACGGACAGGGGCAATGAGCAGTTCTTC	CASSTDRGNEQFF
TRBV19	NA	NA	TRBJ1-2	TGTGCCAGTAGTACCTCGTTAGGTTACTATAACCTCAACAGGGGCTACACCTTC	CASSTSLGYYNLNRGYTF
TRBV5-4	NA	TRBD2	TRBJ2-2	TGTGCCAGCAGGTCCGGGACTAGCGGGGGGCTAAACACCGGGGAGCTGTTTTTT	CASRSGTSGGLNTGELFF
TRBV29-1	NA	TRBD1	TRBJ2-5	TGCAGCGTTGTGGAGCGGGACAGGGCGACCGTAGGGACCCAGTACTTC	CSVVERDRATVGTQYF
TRBV10-3	NA	NA	TRBJ1-3	TGTGCCATTAACAGGGAATCTGGAAACACCATATATTTT	CAINRESGNTIYF
TRBV7-2	NA	NA	TRBJ2-3	TGTGCCAGCAGCTCCTCTAGTAGAACAGATACGCAGTATTTT	CASSSSSRTDTQYF
TRBV7-2	NA	TRBD1	TRBJ2-7	TGTGCCAGCACCCCTCATTTACCGGGACAGGAGTACGAGCAGTACTTC	CASTPHLPGQEYEQYF
TRBV7-7	NA	NA	TRBJ2-7	TGTGCTAGCAGCCCTTCGGGACACGGCCCCTACGAGCAGTACTTC	CASSPSGHGPYEQYF
TRBV28	NA	NA	TRBJ1-3	TGTGCCAGCAGTTTCTCGGGGTCCTCTGGAAACACCATATATTTT	CASSFSGSSGNTIYF
TRBV6-5	NA	NA	TRBJ2-3	TGTGCCAGCAGCCCCTCAGGTTACACAGATACGCAGTATTTT	CASSPSGYTDTQYF
TRBV9	NA	TRBD1	TRBJ1-2	TGTGCCAGCAGCCCCCATTTGGGACAGTCCTATGGCTACACCTTC	CASSPHLGQSYGYTF
TRBV21-1	NA	NA	TRBJ2-7	TGTGCCAGCAGCAAAGTCGAGACAGAAATCTCCTACGAGCAGTACTTC	CASSKVETEISYEQYF
TRBV6-2/TRBV6-3	NA	NA	TRBJ1-1	TGTGCCAGCAGTTACATTCAACAGGCCCGACTGCCTGAAGCTTTCTTT	CASSYIQQARLPEAFF
TRBV30	NA	NA	TRBJ1-3	TGTGCCACCAGCGTACCTGGAAACACCATATATTTT	CATSVPGNTIYF
TRBV28	few	NA	TRBJ1-3	TGTGCCAGCAGCGCGGGAATGAACACCATATATTTT	CASSAGMNTIYF
TRBV2	NA	TRBD1	TRBJ1-4	TGTGCCAGCAGCCTACAGGACAGGTCTAATGAAAAACTGTTTTTT	CASSLQDRSNEKLFF
TRBV6-5	NA	TRBD1	TRBJ1-5	TGTGCCAGCAGACGAGGGACAGTTAGCAATCAGCCCCAGCATTTT	CASRRGTVSNQPQHF
TRBV5-1	NA	TRBD1	TRBJ2-3	TGCGCCAGCAGACGCGGGACAGGGAATTCAGATACGCAGTATTTT	CASRRGTGNSDTQYF
TRBV7-8	NA	TRBD1	TRBJ1-2	TGTGCCAGCAGCTTAGGGGGACAGCTACCGTCAAACTTC	CASSLGGQLPSNF
TRBV7-2	NA	TRBD2	TRBJ2-7	TGTGCCAGCAGCCCTCGGGGGGGGTCCCGCCCCGAGCAGTACTTC	CASSPRGGSRPEQYF
TRBV2	NA	NA	TRBJ1-2	TGTGCCAGCAGTGAGGAAGGGGTCGACTATGGCTACACCTTC	CASSEEGVDYGYTF
TRBV24-1	NA	TRBD1	TRBJ1-5	TGTGCCCCTCAACAGGGGCACCAGCCCCAGCATTTT	CAPQQGHQPQHF
TRBV6-4	NA	TRBD2	TRBJ2-1	TGTGCCAGCAGTCCCAGGACTAGCGGGGGGGATACCTACAATGAGCAGTTCTTC	CASSPRTSGGDTYNEQFF
TRBV5-1	NA	NA	TRBJ1-3	TGCGCCAGCAGCGAGTCGGGGAGCTCTGGAAACACCATATATTTT	CASSESGSSGNTIYF
TRBV10-3	NA	NA	TRBJ1-1	TGTGCCATCAGTGAGGTGGGGGCGGTTGAAGCTTTCTTT	CAISEVGAVEAFF
TRBV6-6	NA	NA	TRBJ1-1	TGTGCCAGCAGCTTAACAGGGAACACTGAAGCTTTCTTT	CASSLTGNTEAFF
TRBV6-2/TRBV6-3	NA	TRBD1	TRBJ1-4	TGTGCCAGCAGTTACGGACAGGGGAATGAAAAACTGTTTTTT	CASSYGQGNEKLFF